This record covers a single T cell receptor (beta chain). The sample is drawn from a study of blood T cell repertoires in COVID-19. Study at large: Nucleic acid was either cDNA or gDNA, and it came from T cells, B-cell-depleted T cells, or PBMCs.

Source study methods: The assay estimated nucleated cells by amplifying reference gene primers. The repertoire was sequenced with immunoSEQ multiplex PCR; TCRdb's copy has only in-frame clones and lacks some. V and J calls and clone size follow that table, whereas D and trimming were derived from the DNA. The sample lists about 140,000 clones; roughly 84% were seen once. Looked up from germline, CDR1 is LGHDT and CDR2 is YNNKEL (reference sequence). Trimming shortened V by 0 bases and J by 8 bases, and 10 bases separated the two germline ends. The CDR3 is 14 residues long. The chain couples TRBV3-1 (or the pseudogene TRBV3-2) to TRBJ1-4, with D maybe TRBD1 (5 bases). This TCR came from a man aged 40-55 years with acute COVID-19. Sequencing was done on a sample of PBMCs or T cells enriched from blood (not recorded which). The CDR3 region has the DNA TGTGCCAGCAGCCAAGATTGGGGGGACGAAAAACTGTTTTTT. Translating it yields CASSQDWGDEKLFF.